The next 21 T cell receptor beta chains were all read from a single sample in a study of cytotoxic CD8 clonotypes in ibrutinib-treated CLL. The assay was immunoSEQ multiplex PCR, and TCRdb's table has in-frame clones only and misses some. Of roughly 40,000 clones in the sample, more than 60% were seen once. Specimen: PBMCs, collected after 12 months of ibrutinib treatment. These receptors were taken from a human donor with chronic lymphocytic leukemia.

The chain recombines TRBV7-2 with TRBJ2-1; tentative D call: TRBD1 (6 bases). Trimming stripped 5 bases from V and 12 bases from J, with 11 bases between. Germline V gene sequence: CDR1 SGHTA, CDR2 FQGNSA. The CDR3 is 11 residues long. The CDR3 coding sequence is TGTGCCAGCAGCACGCAAGGGGGGCAGTTCTTC. This sequence encodes CASSTQGGQFF.

This sequence joins TRBV27 and TRBJ2-5; D unresolved. The CDR3 runs 14 residues. V lost 6 bases and J 2 bases, leaving 13 bases between the germline ends. CDR1 and CDR2 from the germline V gene are MNHEY and SMNVEV (reference sequence). CDR3 residues: CASSTTTSQETQYF. The CDR3 nucleotides read TGTGCCAGCAGCACAACAACTTCACAAGAGACCCAGTACTTC.

This chain joins TRBV18 and TRBJ2-7; 14 bases are a match to TRBD2. The CDR3 spans 17 residues. Germline V CDR1 and CDR2: KGHSH, LQKENI. After removal of 0 bases from V and 9 bases from J, the junction contained 10 bases not matched to a gene. CDR3 protein: CASSPPGLAGESGRQYF. CDR3 coding DNA: TGTGCCAGCTCACCACCGGGACTAGCGGGAGAAAGCGGAAGGCAGTACTTC.

This chain uses TRBV14 with TRBJ2-1, with D possibly TRBD1 on 6 matching bases. The CDR3 totals 15 residues. CDR1 and CDR2 (germline): SGHDN, FVKESK. Trimming stripped 3 bases from V and 1 base from J, with 10 bases between. The CDR3 coding sequence is TGTGCCAGCAGCCACTACAGGGTTTCCTACAATGAGCAGTTCTTC. Protein product: CASSHYRVSYNEQFF.

The chain recombines TRBV23-1 with TRBJ2-7; D might be TRBD1 (6 bases). TRBV23-1 is an ORF for which the function is uncertain. The CDR3 sequence is 16 residues long. Trimming cost V 6 bases and J 0 bases, with 18 bases left between them. The CDR3 spells CASSSTVRDTSYEQYF. CDR3 nucleotides: TGCGCCAGCAGCTCAACCGTCCGGGACACCTCCTACGAGCAGTACTTC.

This chain joins TRBV9 and TRBJ2-1; D might be TRBD2 (6 bases). Germline values: CDR1 SGDLS, CDR2 YYNGEE. V dropped 0 bases and J dropped 3 bases, with 10 bases sitting between them. The CDR3 sequence is 15 residues long. The CDR3 loop is CASSVGTIIYNEQFF. The CDR3 nucleotides read TGTGCCAGCAGCGTAGGGACTATCATCTACAATGAGCAGTTCTTC.

This chain uses TRBV19 with TRBJ1-2, with TRBD1 matching over 10 bases. CDR3 length: 15 residues. After removal of 8 bases from V and 4 bases from J, the junction contained 10 bases not matched to a gene. Germline lookup yields CDR1 LNHDA and CDR2 SQIVND (reference sequence). The CDR3 DNA sequence: TGTGCCAGTGTTCACCGGGACAGGGGCATCTATGGCTACACCTTC. This gives the protein CASVHRDRGIYGYTF.

This chain joins TRBV28 and TRBJ2-5; the D is unclear. V lost 3 bases to trimming and J lost 6 bases, with 17 bases between them. This CDR3 spans 15 amino acids. From germline, CDR1 is MDHEN and CDR2 SYDVKM. The CDR3 is CASSFVARERKTQYF. DNA for the CDR3: TGTGCCAGCAGTTTTGTAGCCCGAGAAAGGAAGACCCAGTACTTC.

Of note for this clone: Other DNA variants within this sample encode the same CDR3. This rearrangement joins TRBV30 to TRBJ2-7; the D gene could be TRBD1 or TRBD2 (6 bases each). The V and J ends lost 0 bases and 0 bases respectively, with 9 bases between them. This CDR3 comprises 14 residues. Germline assignment: CDR1 GTSNPN and CDR2 SVGIG (reference sequence). CDR3 DNA: TGTGCCTGGAGTGTAGGGGGGAGCTCCTACGAGCAGTACTTC. Protein product: CAWSVGGSSYEQYF. The whole variable domain, remainder taken from reference TRBV30 and TRBJ2-7, is SQTIHQWPATLVQPVGSPLSLECTVEGTSNPNLYWYRQAAGRGLQLLFYSVGIGQISSEVPQNLSASRPQDRQFILSSKKLLLSDSGFYLCAWSVGGSSYEQYFGPGTRLTVT.

This clone was seen only a few times. The rearrangement links TRBV27 to TRBJ1-1; TRBD1 matches at 10 bases. Germline CDR1 reads MNHEY; CDR2 reads SMNVEV (reference sequence). The CDR3 contains 16 residues. Losses at the gene ends were 3 bases for V and 4 bases for J; bases not matched to a gene: 8. This CDR3 reads CASSFRTGGKSTEAFF. The DNA for the CDR3 is TGTGCCAGCAGTTTCAGGACAGGGGGAAAGAGCACTGAAGCTTTCTTT.

The chain is built from TRBV5-6 and TRBJ1-5; D gene ambiguous. V was shortened by 2 bases and J by 2 bases, with 11 bases between the two germline ends. The CDR3 contains 15 residues. Germline V gene data show CDR1 as SGHDT and CDR2 as YYEEEE. The CDR3 here is CASSFWVQGNQPQHF. The DNA of the CDR3 is TGTGCCAGCAGCTTCTGGGTTCAAGGCAATCAGCCCCAGCATTTT.

The chain employs TRBV7-3 and TRBJ2-6; tentatively, D is TRBD1 (6 bases). With 1 base removed from V and 1 base from J, the gap between germline ends came to 23 bases. The CDR3 consists of 21 residues. The V gene's germline CDR1 is SGHTA and CDR2 FQGTGA. CDR3 protein: CASSLNPPGGQGSSGANVLTF. DNA of the CDR3: TGTGCCAGCAGCTTAAACCCCCCCGGCGGGCAGGGGAGTTCTGGGGCCAACGTCCTGACTTTC.

This chain uses TRBV28 with TRBJ1-2; possibly TRBD1 for D (6 bases). V was shortened by 5 bases and J by 7 bases, with 14 bases between the two germline ends. This CDR3 region has 13 residues. In germline, CDR1 is MDHEN, CDR2 SYDVKM. In DNA form, the CDR3 reads TGTGCCAGCAGTCTACAGGGTCGGGGTGGCTACACCTTC. It encodes CASSLQGRGGYTF.

V usage is TRBV11-2 and J usage is TRBJ1-1; TRBD1 might be the D (6 bases). From germline, CDR1 is SGHAT and CDR2 FQNNGV. Trimming took 3 bases from V and 11 from J, leaving 19 bases between them. The CDR3 runs 14 residues. In DNA, the CDR3 is TGTGCCAGCAGCTTGGGGGCGCAGGGCCCACGGGCTTTCTTT. Protein product: CASSLGAQGPRAFF.

The rearrangement links TRBV6-1 to TRBJ2-2, with D unclear. Looked up from germline, CDR1 is MNHNS and CDR2 is SASEGT. This CDR3 region has 13 residues. V was pared by 7 bases and J by 0 bases, with 6 bases between. CDR3 sequence: CASIAPNTGELFF. CDR3 DNA: TGTGCCAGCATCGCCCCGAACACCGGGGAGCTGTTTTTT.

The chain links TRBV2 to TRBJ2-2; TRBD1 aligns across 7 bases. The germline V gene encodes CDR1 SNHLY and CDR2 FYNNEI. This CDR3 is 15 amino acids long. Unmatched junction bases numbered 6, after V lost 2 bases and J lost 6 bases. The CDR3 DNA reads as TGTGCCAGCAGTGAAATTAGGGGGCGGGCCGGGGAGCTGTTTTTT. This gives the protein CASSEIRGRAGELFF.

The J gene is TRBJ1-3, the V gene TRBV13; no definite D call. Per germline, CDR1 PRHDT and CDR2 FYEKMQ (reference sequence). The CDR3 runs to 12 residues. Trimming shortened V by 7 bases and J by 4 bases, and 8 bases separated the two germline ends. The CDR3 spells CASTDGGNTIYF. The CDR3 DNA reads TGTGCCAGCACGGACGGCGGAAACACCATATATTTT.

V and J are TRBV2 and TRBJ1-4, with no clear D. Trimming left V 2 bases short and J 3 bases short, with 13 bases between. The CDR3 spans 16 residues. Germline assignment: CDR1 SNHLY and CDR2 FYNNEI. The CDR3 nucleotides read TGTGCCAGCAGTGAATATGCGGGATTAGCTAATGAAAAACTGTTTTTT. It codes for CASSEYAGLANEKLFF.

This clone has only a few counts. The chain links TRBV28 to TRBJ1-2; 7 nucleotides agree with TRBD1. Trimming removed 5 bases from V and 6 bases from J; junction bases left unmatched: 9. The CDR3 spans 14 residues. Germline V gene data show CDR1 as MDHEN and CDR2 as SYDVKM. The CDR3 reads CASSQPTGYDGYTF. For the CDR3, the DNA is TGTGCCAGCAGTCAACCGACAGGGTACGATGGCTACACCTTC.

The chain is built from TRBV7-2 and TRBJ1-5; no reliable D call. With 5 bases removed from V and 0 bases from J, the gap between germline ends came to 11 bases. The CDR3 totals 15 residues. Looked up from germline, CDR1 is SGHTA and CDR2 is FQGNSA. CDR3 coding DNA: TGTGCCAGCAGCCCTAAATCGGGTAGCAATCAGCCCCAGCATTTT. Protein product: CASSPKSGSNQPQHF.

This clone was seen a single time. The V and J genes are TRBV6-5 and TRBJ1-1; D ambiguous. Germline CDR1 MNHEY, CDR2 SVGAGI. The CDR3 contains 13 residues. V was shortened by 4 bases and J by 1 base, with 7 bases between the two germline ends. The CDR3 region is CASSSVPNTEAFF. The DNA for the CDR3 is TGTGCCAGCAGTTCCGTCCCGAACACTGAAGCTTTCTTT.